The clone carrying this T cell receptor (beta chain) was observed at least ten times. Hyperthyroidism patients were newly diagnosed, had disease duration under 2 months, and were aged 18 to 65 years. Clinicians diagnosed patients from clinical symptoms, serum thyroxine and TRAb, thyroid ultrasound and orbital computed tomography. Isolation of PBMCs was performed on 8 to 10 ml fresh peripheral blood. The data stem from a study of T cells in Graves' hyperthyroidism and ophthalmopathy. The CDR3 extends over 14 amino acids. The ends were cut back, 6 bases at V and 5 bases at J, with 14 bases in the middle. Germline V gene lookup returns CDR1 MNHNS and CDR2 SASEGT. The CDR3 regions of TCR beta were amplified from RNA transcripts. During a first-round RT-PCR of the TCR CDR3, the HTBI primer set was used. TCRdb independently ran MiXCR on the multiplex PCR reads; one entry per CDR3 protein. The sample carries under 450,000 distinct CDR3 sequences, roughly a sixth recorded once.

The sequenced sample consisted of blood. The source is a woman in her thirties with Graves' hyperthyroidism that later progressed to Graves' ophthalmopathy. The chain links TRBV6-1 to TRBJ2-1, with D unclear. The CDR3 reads CASSDLRRNNEQFF. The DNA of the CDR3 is TGTGCCAGCAGCGACCTTCGGAGAAACAATGAGCAGTTCTTC.